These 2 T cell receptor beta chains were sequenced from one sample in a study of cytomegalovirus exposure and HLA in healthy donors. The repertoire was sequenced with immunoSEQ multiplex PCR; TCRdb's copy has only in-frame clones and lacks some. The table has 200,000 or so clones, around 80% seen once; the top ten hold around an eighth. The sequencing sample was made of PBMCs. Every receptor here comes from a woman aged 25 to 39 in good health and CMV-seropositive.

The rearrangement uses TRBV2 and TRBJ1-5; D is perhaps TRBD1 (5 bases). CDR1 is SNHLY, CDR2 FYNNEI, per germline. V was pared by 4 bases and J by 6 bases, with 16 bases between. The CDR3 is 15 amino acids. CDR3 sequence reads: CASSAARDGIQPQHF. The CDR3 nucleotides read TGTGCCAGCAGTGCGGCCAGGGATGGAATTCAGCCCCAGCATTTT.

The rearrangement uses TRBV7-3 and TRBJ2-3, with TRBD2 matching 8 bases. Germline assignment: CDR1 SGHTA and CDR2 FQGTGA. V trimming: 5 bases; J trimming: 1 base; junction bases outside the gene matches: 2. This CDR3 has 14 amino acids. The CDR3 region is CASSPLAGTDTQYF. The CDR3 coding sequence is TGTGCCAGCAGCCCACTAGCGGGCACAGATACGCAGTATTTT.